This TCR beta chain emerged from a study of CD8 T cells in Susac syndrome. This clonotype was recorded once. Reverse transcription of about 0.5 to 1 ug RNA used random hexamers. TCRdb reanalysed the immunoSEQ multiplex PCR reads using MiXCR and keeps one entry per CDR3 protein. The data show just over 150,000 distinct CDR3 sequences, roughly 96% seen once. CDR1 SGHDN and CDR2 FVKESK come from the germline V gene. The CDR3 totals 12 residues. Trimming cost V 1 base and J 6 bases, with 7 bases left between them. Sequenced: CD4+ T cells from PBMCs. The chain couples TRBV14 to TRBJ2-7; no firm D call. This TCR was recovered from a human donor with Susac syndrome. CDR3 region: CASSQARSEQYF. The CDR3 DNA sequence: TGTGCCAGCAGCCAAGCCCGCAGCGAGCAGTACTTC.